This TCR beta chain derives from a study of identical twins. Findings and caveats of the study: Out-of-frame beta chain sequences displayed weaker excess sharing between twins.

A universal primer site was created by template switching, with the cDNA bearing unique molecular identifiers. TCRdb redid the calling of the 5' RACE reads with MiXCR, one entry per CDR3 protein. The sample shows 400,000 to 500,000 distinct CDR3 sequences, approximately 15% of them seen only once. V was shortened by 0 bases and J by 0 bases, with 9 bases between the two germline ends. Germline CDR1 SGHRS, CDR2 YFSETQ. The CDR3 covers 16 residues. As regards this clonotype: No antigen is known for it.

These same data were also listed under a study on yellow fever vaccine responses in identical twins.

The source of this sequence is a woman younger than 35 in good health. Sequencing was done on a sample of CD4+ T cells sorted from blood. This chain uses TRBV5-1 with TRBJ2-2, with D perhaps assigned TRBD1 or TRBD2 (5 bases each). The CDR3 coding sequence is TGCGCCAGCAGCTTGGGGGACGGCTCGAACACCGGGGAGCTGTTTTTT. It yields the protein CASSLGDGSNTGELFF.